These 7 T cell receptor beta chains originate from one sample sequenced in a study of T cells in Graves' hyperthyroidism and ophthalmopathy. TCR beta CDR3 regions were amplified from RNA transcripts. RT-PCR in the first round (using the HTBI primer set) targeted the TCR CDR3. Each CDR3 protein is one row after TCRdb ran MiXCR on the multiplex PCR reads. This table holds roughly 660,000 distinct CDR3 sequences, around a sixth found once. Sequenced input: blood. Every receptor here comes from a man in his fifties or sixties with Graves' hyperthyroidism.

This clonotype was found once. Because it lacks the conserved phenylalanine or tryptophan at the end, this CDR3 is likely a read error. V gene TRBV3-1 combines with J gene TRBJ2-3; the match to TRBD1 covers 8 bases. This CDR3 spans 14 amino acids. Germline V gives CDR1 LGHDT, CDR2 YNNKEL (reference sequence). The V and J ends lost 4 bases and 2 bases, in that order; junction bases with no gene match: 2. CDR3 loop: CASSRGQVTDTQYS. Written as DNA, the CDR3 is TGTGCCAGCAGCCGGGGACAGGTCACAGATACGCAGTATTCT.

There are many counts of this clonotype. The rearrangement joins TRBV27 to TRBJ2-7; maybe TRBD2 (5 bases). Trimming took off 2 bases at V and 0 bases at J, with 8 bases between the two ends. CDR1 is MNHEY, CDR2 SMNVEV, per germline (reference sequence). CDR3 size: 14 residues. CDR3 residues: CASSLIGGSYEQYF. The CDR3 DNA reads as TGTGCCAGCAGTTTAATAGGAGGCTCCTACGAGCAGTACTTC.

Comments on this clonotype: At one of its ends the junction is not consistent with the germline gene, which may arise from a read error. The chain recombines TRBV12-5 with TRBJ2-7; 10 nucleotides align to TRBD1. Germline CDR1 is LGHNT and CDR2 is FRNRAP. This CDR3 is built from 15 residues. CDR3 in DNA: TGTGCTAGTGGCCTCCGGGACAGGGGCTCCTACGGGCAGTACTTC. Protein product: CASGLRDRGSYGQYF.

A few counts support this clonotype. The rearrangement uses TRBV6-8 and TRBJ1-1; D unclear. The CDR3 covers 14 residues. Trimming shortened V by 0 bases and J by 8 bases, and 13 bases separated the two germline ends. In germline, CDR1 is MNHGY, CDR2 SAAAGT. CDR3 protein: CASSYSRPQAEAFF. The CDR3 DNA follows: TGTGCCAGCAGTTACTCGAGACCTCAAGCCGAAGCTTTCTTT.

This clonotype was recorded at least ten times. In DNA, the CDR3 is TGTGCCAGCAGCACGGGCAGCACTTATAATTCACCCCTCCACTTT. Residues: CASSTGSTYNSPLHF. The V call is TRBV2, the J call TRBJ1-6; D gene unclear. The V end was cut by 6 bases, the J end by 4 bases, with 13 bases between. Germline-derived CDR1 and CDR2 are SNHLY and FYNNEI. The CDR3 runs to 15 residues.

This clonotype was observed at least ten times. This sequence joins TRBV2 and TRBJ2-3; 11 bases match TRBD2. Germline V gene data show CDR1 as SNHLY and CDR2 as FYNNEI. V was clipped by 6 bases and J by 1 base; unmatched bases: 9. The CDR3 sequence is 17 residues long. CDR3 coding DNA: TGTGCCAGCAGGGCGACCTTACTAGCGGGAGGCACAGATACGCAGTATTTT. It yields the protein CASRATLLAGGTDTQYF.

At least ten counts were recorded for this clonotype. The chain employs TRBV7-2 and TRBJ2-3; D uncertain. CDR1 is SGHTA, CDR2 FQGNSA, per germline. The CDR3 spans 12 residues. V shed 6 bases and J shed 4 bases, with 8 bases lying between them. The CDR3 reads CASSIMADTQYF. The CDR3 DNA reads TGTGCCAGCAGTATAATGGCAGATACGCAGTATTTT.